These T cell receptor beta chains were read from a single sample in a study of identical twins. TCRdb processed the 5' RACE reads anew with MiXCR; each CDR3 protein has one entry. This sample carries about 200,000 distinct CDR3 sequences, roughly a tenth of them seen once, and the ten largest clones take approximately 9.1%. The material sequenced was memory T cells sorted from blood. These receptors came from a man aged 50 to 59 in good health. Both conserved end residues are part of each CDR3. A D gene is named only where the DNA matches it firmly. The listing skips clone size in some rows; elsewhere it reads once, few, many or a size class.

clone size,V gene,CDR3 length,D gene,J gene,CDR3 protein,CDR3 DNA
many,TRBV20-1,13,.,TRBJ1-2,CSASRPERDGYTF,TGCAGTGCTTCGAGGCCTGAACGGGACGGCTACACCTTC
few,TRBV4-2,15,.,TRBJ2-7,CASSQVAGISYEQYF,TGTGCCAGCAGCCAAGTCGCAGGGATCTCCTACGAGCAGTACTTC
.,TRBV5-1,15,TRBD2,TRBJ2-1,CASSQSGVRYNEQFF,TGCGCCAGCAGTCAGAGCGGGGTCCGTTACAATGAGCAGTTCTTC
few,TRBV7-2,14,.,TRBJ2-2,CASSFTGSTGELFF,TGTGCCAGCAGCTTTACAGGGTCCACCGGGGAGCTGTTTTTT
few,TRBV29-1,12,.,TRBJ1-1,CSVGQRNTEAFF,TGCAGCGTCGGACAGAGGAACACTGAAGCTTTCTTT
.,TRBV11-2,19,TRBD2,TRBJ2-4,CASSLEGSPGGGAKNIQYF,TGTGCCAGCAGCTTAGAGGGTAGTCCTGGCGGGGGAGCCAAAAACATTCAGTACTTC
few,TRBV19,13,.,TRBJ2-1,CASSIAGVQEQFF,TGTGCCAGTAGTATAGCGGGGGTCCAGGAGCAGTTCTTC
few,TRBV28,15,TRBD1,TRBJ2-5,CASSTVGQLRETQYF,TGTGCCAGCAGCACAGTGGGACAGCTCAGGGAGACCCAGTACTTC
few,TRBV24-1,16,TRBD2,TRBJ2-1,CATSDLAGVAYNEQFF,TGTGCCACCAGTGATTTAGCGGGAGTTGCCTACAATGAGCAGTTCTTC
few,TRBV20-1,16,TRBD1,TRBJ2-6,CSAKGQGALGANVLTF,TGCAGTGCTAAGGGACAGGGGGCGCTGGGGGCCAACGTCCTGACTTTC